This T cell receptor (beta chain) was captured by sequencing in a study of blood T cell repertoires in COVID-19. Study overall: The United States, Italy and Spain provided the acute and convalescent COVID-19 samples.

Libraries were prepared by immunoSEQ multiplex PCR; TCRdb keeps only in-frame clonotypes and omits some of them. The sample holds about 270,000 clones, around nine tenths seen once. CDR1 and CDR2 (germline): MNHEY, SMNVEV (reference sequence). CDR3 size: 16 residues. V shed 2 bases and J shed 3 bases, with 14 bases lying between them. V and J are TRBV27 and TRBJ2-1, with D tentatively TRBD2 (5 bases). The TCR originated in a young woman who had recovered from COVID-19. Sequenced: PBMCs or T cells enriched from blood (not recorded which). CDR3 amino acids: CASSLLTYAGYNEQFF. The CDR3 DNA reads TGTGCCAGCAGTTTACTAACCTACGCGGGCTACAATGAGCAGTTCTTC.